This TCR beta chain was found in a study of CD8 T cells in Susac syndrome (dated by TCRdb to between 2018 and 2020). Some background on the complete study: The study used repertoire sequencing to test whether antigen drove CD8+ T cell activation and differentiation in Susac syndrome. CD8+ T cell repertoire clonality was compared between about a dozen healthy donors, some 14 Susac syndrome patients and roughly 15 multiple sclerosis patients.

Peripheral blood CD8+ and CD4+ T cells from healthy donors, Susac syndrome patients and multiple sclerosis patients were profiled using high-throughput TCR beta sequencing. The healthy donors served as controls matched for age and sex. Bulk CD8+ and CD4+ T cells were purified by magnetic negative isolation, while CD8+ TEMRA cells were enriched using FACS. Blood was drawn into EDTA tubes, processed within 24 hours, and PBMCs were isolated by density gradient centrifugation. PBMCs intended for TCR sequencing were cryopreserved in liquid nitrogen and were subsequently thawed in a 37 degrees C water bath. Purity of sorted or isolated CD4+, CD8+ and CD8+ TEMRA cells was at least 90%. RNA was extracted with the RNeasy kit and roughly 0.45 to 1 ug was reverse transcribed using random hexamers. TCR beta CDR3 regions were amplified with the immunoSEQ multiplex PCR assay covering 54 Vbeta and 13 Jbeta segments. Bias from PCR amplification was corrected by using a synthetic template baseline for primer optimization and for computational correction. For the original study's pipeline: Only productive sequences were kept, with reads annotated to V, D and J genes according to IMGT and analyzed in immunoSEQ Analyzer. Clonality was calculated as one minus the Shannon entropy normalized by log2 of the number of productive unique sequences. For each patient and control, public and private clones were evaluated among the 100 most prevalent clones. Clones were defined as Susac-specific when absent from the healthy and MS cohorts, from roughly 1,100 published viral clones and from other ImmuneACCESS disease sequences. TCRdb reprocessing: public reads trimmed at Q25 with fastp, clones called with MiXCR, in-frame beta chains kept. CDR3 protein duplicates are merged, each entry listing the most common genes and DNA. The V and J calls were not made by the authors but by TCRdb's processing. Present in this sample are fewer than 35,000 distinct CDR3 sequences, about 95% of which were seen just once. The ten largest clones capture around 0.27% of the sample.

The CDR3 covers 18 residues, taking in both the cysteine and the phenylalanine. Only the CDR3 portion is preserved as DNA: 54 bases, with reading frame beginning at the first base. Compared with germline, V lacks 1 base and J lacks 0 bases; bases without a gene match: 7. As encoded in the germline V gene, CDR1 is SGHTA while CDR2 is FQGNSA. Remarks on this clonotype: Its cognate antigen has yet to be identified. Nothing much larger sits one base from this clone, and base qualities are not available.

The full study reports these points: The study acknowledged that relatively few individuals were included in the TCR sequencing and HLA analysis.

This TCR derives from a human donor in good health. Sequencing was done on a sample of CD8+ T cells from PBMCs. This chain joins TRBV7-2 to TRBJ2-1; the central 9 bases match TRBD2. CDR3 reads: CASSLGLAGAVSYNEQFF. The nucleotide sequence is TGTGCCAGCAGCTTAGGGTTAGCGGGGGCCGTCTCCTACAATGAGCAGTTCTTC.